This T cell receptor beta chain was sequenced in a study of CD8 T cells in ankylosing spondylitis (dated by TCRdb to the late 2010s). About the investigation overall: The study set out to find disease-linked TCR variants by profiling T cell receptor beta repertoires in ankylosing spondylitis patients and healthy donors. In total, the full study cohort was made up of 108 healthy donors and approximately 24 ankylosing spondylitis patients. Samples of peripheral blood were taken, and for ankylosing spondylitis patients, synovial fluid was collected as well. Broader findings and caveats from the paper: Some motif variants had previously been reported in the synovial fluid and blood of reactive arthritis patients, which suggests shared mechanisms of disease initiation. A TCR beta motif of fewer than 10 highly homologous amino acid variants appeared characteristic of blood from ankylosing spondylitis patients. Significant enrichment of the disease-linked clones was reported in matched synovial fluid samples from ankylosing spondylitis patients. A CD8+ phenotype was shown by the disease-linked clones, which were found at relatively low frequencies in peripheral blood.

Cut back by 4 bases and 0 bases, the V and J ends lie 15 bases apart. The CDR3 holds 16 amino acids from the cysteine to the phenylalanine. Only the CDR3 part of the read is kept: 48 bases, read in frame from the first base. CDR1 SGDLS and CDR2 YYNGEE were looked up in the germline V gene. This clonotype was seen many times. What antigen it recognizes has not been identified. Base quality data are lacking; no much larger clone is found one base away. TCRdb shows the sequencer as Illumina HiSeq 2500. Quantitative 5'-RACE with molecular barcodes was used to prepare TCR beta libraries. The source study handled its data this way. A new computational method, built on a probabilistic model of VDJ rearrangement, was used to identify disease-linked TCR variants. In TCRdb, the public reads were trimmed at Q25 with fastp and aligned with MiXCR, with productive beta chains retained. Each CDR3 protein appears once, grouped with its most common genes and DNA. The V and J calls come from TCRdb's annotation, not from the publication. Counted in this sample were almost 30,000 distinct CDR3 sequences; about 5.2% of them appeared once. In total, the top ten clones hold approximately 1.8% of the sample.

The chain was built from TRBV9 and TRBJ2-3; the D segment could be TRBD2, given 6 matching bases. The TCR sequence derives from a female donor with ankylosing spondylitis or in good health (not recorded which). Sequencing was done on a sample of blood, either unsorted or a sorted T cell fraction (not recorded which). The sequence in DNA is TGTGCCAGCAGCTTCCAAGCGGGTTCTAGCACAGATACGCAGTATTTT. This is translated as CASSFQAGSSTDTQYF.